This entry describes one T cell receptor (beta chain). Its antigen is unidentified. The entry originates in a study of T cell responses to AZD1222 COVID-19 vaccine. This CDR3 spans 15 amino acids. The junction had 6 bases not matched to a gene; V was cut back by 7 bases and J by 1 base. The germline V gene has CDR1 LNHDA and CDR2 SQIVND (reference sequence). Profiling relied on immunoSEQ multiplex PCR, and the TCRdb table lists in-frame clones only, not all of them. Of approximately 92,000 clones in the sample, 91% are singletons; the top ten hold roughly 7.5%. Findings and limits, study-wide: Unmutated variant regions are reportedly the target of nearly half of TCRs that are spike-specific. The number of AZD1222 recipients seropositive at baseline was only five or six. Spike-specific TCR repertoires showed rising breadth and depth after two AZD1222 doses. Clonal diversity was possibly underestimated, and the donors were mostly white British, with more females.

Sequencing was performed on peripheral blood, taken on day 0 of AZD1222 vaccination. This clonotype was obtained from an adult in good health. This chain uses TRBV19 with TRBJ2-7, with 11 bases identical to TRBD2. The CDR3 DNA is TGTGCCAGTACCCCTAGCGGGAGGCGGTCCTACGAGCAGTACTTC. Protein: CASTPSGRRSYEQYF.